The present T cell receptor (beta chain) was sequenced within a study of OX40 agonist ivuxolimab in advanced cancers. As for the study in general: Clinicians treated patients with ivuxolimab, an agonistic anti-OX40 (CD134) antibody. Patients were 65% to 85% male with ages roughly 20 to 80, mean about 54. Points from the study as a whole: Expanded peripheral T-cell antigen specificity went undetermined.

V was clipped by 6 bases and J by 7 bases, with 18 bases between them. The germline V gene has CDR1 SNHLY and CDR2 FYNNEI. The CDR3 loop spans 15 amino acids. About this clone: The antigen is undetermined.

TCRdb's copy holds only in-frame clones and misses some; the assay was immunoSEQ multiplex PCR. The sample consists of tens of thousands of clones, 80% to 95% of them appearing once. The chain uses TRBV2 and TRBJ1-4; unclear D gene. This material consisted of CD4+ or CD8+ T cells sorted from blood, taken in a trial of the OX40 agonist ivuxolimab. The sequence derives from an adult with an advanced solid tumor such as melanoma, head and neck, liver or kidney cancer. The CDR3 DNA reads TGTGCCAGCAGCCCACCGGCCCACATGGGTGAAAAACTGTTTTTT. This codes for CASSPPAHMGEKLFF.